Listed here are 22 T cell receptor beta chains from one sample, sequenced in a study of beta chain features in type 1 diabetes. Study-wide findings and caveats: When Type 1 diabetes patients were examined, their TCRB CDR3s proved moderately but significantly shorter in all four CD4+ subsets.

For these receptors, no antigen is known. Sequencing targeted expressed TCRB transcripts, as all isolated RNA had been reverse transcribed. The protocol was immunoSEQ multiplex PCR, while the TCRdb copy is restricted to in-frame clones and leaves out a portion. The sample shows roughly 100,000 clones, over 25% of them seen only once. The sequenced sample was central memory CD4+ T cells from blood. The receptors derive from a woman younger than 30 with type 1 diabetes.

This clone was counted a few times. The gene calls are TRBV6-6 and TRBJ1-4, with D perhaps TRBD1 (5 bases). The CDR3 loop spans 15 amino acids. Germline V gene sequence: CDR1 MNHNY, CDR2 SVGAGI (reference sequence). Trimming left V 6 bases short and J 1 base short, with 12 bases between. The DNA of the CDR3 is TGTGCCAGCAGAGAAACAGGATTAACTAATGAAAAACTGTTTTTT. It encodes CASRETGLTNEKLFF.

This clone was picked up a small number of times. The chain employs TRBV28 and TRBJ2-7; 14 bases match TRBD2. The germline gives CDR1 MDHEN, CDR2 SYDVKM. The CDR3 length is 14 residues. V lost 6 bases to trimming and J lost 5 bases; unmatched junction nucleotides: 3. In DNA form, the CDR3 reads TGTGCCAGCAGATGGACTAGCGGGAGGAACGAGCAGTACTTC. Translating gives CASRWTSGRNEQYF.

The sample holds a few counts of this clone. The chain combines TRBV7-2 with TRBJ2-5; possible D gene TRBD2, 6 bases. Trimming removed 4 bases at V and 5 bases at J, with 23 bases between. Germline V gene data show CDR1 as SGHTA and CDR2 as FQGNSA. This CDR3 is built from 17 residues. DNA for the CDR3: TGTGCCAGCAGCTCGCCTCCGAGACTAAGGCGGGGCGAGACCCAGTACTTC. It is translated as CASSSPPRLRRGETQYF.

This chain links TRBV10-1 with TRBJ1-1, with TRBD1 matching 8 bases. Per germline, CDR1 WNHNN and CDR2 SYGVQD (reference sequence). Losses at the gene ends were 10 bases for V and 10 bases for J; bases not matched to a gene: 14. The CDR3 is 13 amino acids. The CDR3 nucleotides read TGCGCCACCACGCAAACGCGGACAGGGCGAGCTTTCTTT. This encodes CATTQTRTGRAFF.

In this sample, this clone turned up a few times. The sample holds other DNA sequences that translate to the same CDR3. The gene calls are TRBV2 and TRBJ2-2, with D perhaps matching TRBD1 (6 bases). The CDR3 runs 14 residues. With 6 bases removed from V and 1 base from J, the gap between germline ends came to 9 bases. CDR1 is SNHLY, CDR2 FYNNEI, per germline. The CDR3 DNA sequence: TGTGCCAGCAGCCCGGGACAGAACACCGGGGAGCTGTTTTTT. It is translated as CASSPGQNTGELFF.

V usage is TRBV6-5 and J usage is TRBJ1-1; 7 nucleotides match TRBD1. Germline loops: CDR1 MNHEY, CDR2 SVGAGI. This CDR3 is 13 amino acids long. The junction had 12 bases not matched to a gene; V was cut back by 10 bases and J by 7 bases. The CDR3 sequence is CAKMRGRRGEAFF. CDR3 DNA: TGTGCCAAGATGAGGGGGCGCAGGGGTGAAGCTTTCTTT.

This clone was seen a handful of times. For the CDR3, the DNA is TGTGCCAGCAGCTCGTGCTCCGGGACTAGACCTTCCTACGAGCAGTACGTC. This gives the protein CASSSCSGTRPSYEQYV. J is TRBJ2-7 and V is TRBV9, with 8 nucleotides matching TRBD2. This CDR3 region has 17 residues. The junction had 13 bases not matched to a gene; V was cut back by 4 bases and J by 1 base. Germline CDR1 is SGDLS and CDR2 is YYNGEE.

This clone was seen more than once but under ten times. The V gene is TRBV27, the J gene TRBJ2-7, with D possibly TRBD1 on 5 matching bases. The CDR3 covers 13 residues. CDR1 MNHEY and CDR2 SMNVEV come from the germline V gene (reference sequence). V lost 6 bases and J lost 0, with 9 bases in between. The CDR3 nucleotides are TGTGCCAGCAGGCGCCAGGGCTCCTACGAGCAGTACTTC. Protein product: CASRRQGSYEQYF.

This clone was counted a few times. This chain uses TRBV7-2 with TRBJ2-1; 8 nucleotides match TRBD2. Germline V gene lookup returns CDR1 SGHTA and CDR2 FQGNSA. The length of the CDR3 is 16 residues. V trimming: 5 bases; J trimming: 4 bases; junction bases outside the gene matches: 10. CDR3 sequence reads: CASSVNRAGEYNEQFF. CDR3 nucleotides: TGTGCCAGCAGCGTAAACCGAGCGGGAGAGTACAATGAGCAGTTCTTC.

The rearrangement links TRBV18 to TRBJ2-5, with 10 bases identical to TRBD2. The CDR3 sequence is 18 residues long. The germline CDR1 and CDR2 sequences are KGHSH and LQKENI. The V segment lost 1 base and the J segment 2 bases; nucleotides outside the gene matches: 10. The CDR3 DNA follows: TGTGCCAGCTCACCACGTACCCAGCGGGAGGGTAAACAAGAGACCCAGTACTTC. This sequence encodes CASSPRTQREGKQETQYF.

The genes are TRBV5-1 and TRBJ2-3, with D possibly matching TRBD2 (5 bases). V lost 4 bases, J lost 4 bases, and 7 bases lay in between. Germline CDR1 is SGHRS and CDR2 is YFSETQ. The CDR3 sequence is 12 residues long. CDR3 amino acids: CASSTGADTQYF. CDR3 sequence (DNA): TGCGCCAGCAGCACCGGGGCAGATACGCAGTATTTT.

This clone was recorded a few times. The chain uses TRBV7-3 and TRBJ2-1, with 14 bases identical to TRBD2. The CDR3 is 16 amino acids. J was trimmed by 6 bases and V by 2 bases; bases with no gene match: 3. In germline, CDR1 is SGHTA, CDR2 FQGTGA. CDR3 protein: CASSLGTSGRSNEQFF. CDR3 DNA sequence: TGTGCCAGCAGCTTAGGGACTAGCGGGAGAAGCAATGAGCAGTTCTTC. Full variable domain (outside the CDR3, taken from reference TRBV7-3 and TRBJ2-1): GAGVSQTPSNKVTEKGKYVELRCDPISGHTALYWYRQSLGQGPEFLIYFQGTGAADDSGLPNDRFFAVRPEGSVSTLKIQRTERGDSAVYLCASSLGTSGRSNEQFFGPGTRLTVL.

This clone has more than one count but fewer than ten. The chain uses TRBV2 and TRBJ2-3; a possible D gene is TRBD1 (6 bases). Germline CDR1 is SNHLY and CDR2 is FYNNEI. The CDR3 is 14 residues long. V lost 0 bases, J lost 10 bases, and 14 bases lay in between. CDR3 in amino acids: CASSEATGLDPQYF. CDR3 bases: TGTGCCAGCAGTGAAGCGACAGGCCTGGATCCGCAGTATTTT. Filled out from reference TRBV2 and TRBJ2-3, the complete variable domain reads EPEVTQTPSHQVTQMGQEVILRCVPISNHLYFYWYRQILGQKVEFLVSFYNNEISEKSEIFDDQFSVERPDGSNFTLKIRSTKLEDSAMYFCASSEATGLDPQYFGPGTRLTVL.

CDR3 sequence reads: CASSLGASREAFF. CDR3 bases: TGTGCCAGCAGCTTAGGGGCATCTCGCGAAGCTTTCTTT. The chain has TRBV5-4 and TRBJ1-1; D may be TRBD1 (5 bases). The germline V and J ends were trimmed by 2 bases and 8 bases, with 13 bases remaining between them. This CDR3 region has 13 residues. Germline CDR1 and CDR2: SGHNT and YYREEE (reference sequence). Looking up the rest from reference TRBV5-4 and TRBJ1-1 gives the full variable domain: ETGVTQSPTHLIKTRGQQVTLRCSSQSGHNTVSWYQQALGQGPQFIFQYYREEENGRGNFPPRFSGLQFPNYSSELNVNALELDDSALYLCASSLGASREAFFGQGTRLTVV.

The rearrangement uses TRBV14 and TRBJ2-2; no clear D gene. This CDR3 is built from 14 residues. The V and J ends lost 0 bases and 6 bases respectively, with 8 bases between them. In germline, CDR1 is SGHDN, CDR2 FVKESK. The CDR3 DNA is TGTGCCAGCAGCCAAGAAATTCTACCCGGGGAGCTGTTTTTT. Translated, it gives CASSQEILPGELFF.

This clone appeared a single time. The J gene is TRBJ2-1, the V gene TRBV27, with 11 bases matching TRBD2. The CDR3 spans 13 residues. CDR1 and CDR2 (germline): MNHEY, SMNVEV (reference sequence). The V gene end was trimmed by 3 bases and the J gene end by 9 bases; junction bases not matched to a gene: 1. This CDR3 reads CASSLGLAVEQFF. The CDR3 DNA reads TGTGCCAGCAGTTTGGGACTAGCGGTTGAGCAGTTCTTC.

The CDR3 DNA reads as TGTGCCAGGCAAAAACAAACGGGACTAGCGAGCACAGATACGCAGTATTTT. This translates into CARQKQTGLASTDTQYF. The genes are TRBV19 and TRBJ2-3, with 10 bases lining up with TRBD2. The CDR3 spans 17 residues. CDR1 and CDR2 from the germline V gene are LNHDA and SQIVND (reference sequence). V was clipped by 9 bases and J by 0 bases; unmatched bases: 12.

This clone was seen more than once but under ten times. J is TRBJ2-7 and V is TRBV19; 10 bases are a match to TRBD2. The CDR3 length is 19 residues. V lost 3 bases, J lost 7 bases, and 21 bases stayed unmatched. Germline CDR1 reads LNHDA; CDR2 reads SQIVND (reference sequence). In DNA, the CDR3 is TGTGCCAGTAGTATCCATAACCGGGCTTGGCGGACTAGCGGAAGTGAGCAGTACTTC. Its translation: CASSIHNRAWRTSGSEQYF.

CDR3 residues: CASSFRDRARYGYTF. CDR3 nucleotides: TGTGCCAGCAGCTTTCGGGACAGAGCTCGCTATGGCTACACCTTC. The V and J genes are TRBV5-4 and TRBJ1-2; 7 bases match TRBD1. The CDR3 is 15 residues long. With V trimmed by 2 bases and J by 4 bases, 8 bases remained unmatched. The germline V gene encodes CDR1 SGHNT and CDR2 YYREEE (reference sequence).

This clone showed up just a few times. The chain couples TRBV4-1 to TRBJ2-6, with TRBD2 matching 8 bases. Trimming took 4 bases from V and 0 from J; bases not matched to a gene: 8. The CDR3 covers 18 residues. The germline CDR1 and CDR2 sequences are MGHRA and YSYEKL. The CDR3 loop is CASSRDRGGPSGANVLTF. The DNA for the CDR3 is TGCGCCAGCAGCCGCGATCGGGGGGGACCCTCTGGGGCCAACGTCCTGACTTTC.

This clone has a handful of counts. Here the CDR3 reads CASSPGTSGELFF. The CDR3, as DNA: TGTGCCAGCAGCCCCGGGACTAGCGGGGAGCTGTTTTTT. This chain links TRBV11-2 with TRBJ2-2, with 8 bases identical to TRBD2. The V gene end was trimmed by 5 bases and the J gene end by 7 bases; junction bases not matched to a gene: 3. This CDR3 comprises 13 residues. Germline V gene sequence: CDR1 SGHAT, CDR2 FQNNGV.

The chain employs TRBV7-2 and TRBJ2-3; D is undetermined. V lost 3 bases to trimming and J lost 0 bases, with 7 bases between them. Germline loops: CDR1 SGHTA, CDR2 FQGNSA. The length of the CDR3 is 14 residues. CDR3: CASSLQLSTDTQYF. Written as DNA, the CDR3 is TGTGCCAGCAGCTTGCAGTTAAGCACAGATACGCAGTATTTT.